The 2 T cell receptor beta chains presented below share a single source sample, sequenced in a study of long-term antiretroviral therapy in people with HIV. At the survey level, the v3.0 immunoSEQ assay was run. Assay used: immunoSEQ multiplex PCR; TCRdb lists only in-frame clones, some missing. Of some 33,000 clones listed, roughly 80% are singletons. The source material was unsorted PBMCs, sampled 0.6 years after starting antiretroviral therapy. The receptors derive from a man between 18 and 29 years old with HIV.

The J gene is TRBJ2-2, the V gene TRBV5-4; D is perhaps TRBD2 (5 bases). Trimming took 3 bases from V and 6 from J, leaving 18 bases between them. Germline V lookup: CDR1 SGHNT, CDR2 YYREEE (reference sequence). The CDR3 sequence is 16 residues long. The CDR3 is CASSSVGTRSAGELFF. The CDR3, as DNA: TGTGCCAGCAGCTCGGTGGGTACTCGTAGCGCCGGGGAGCTGTTTTTT.

V usage is TRBV7-9 and J usage is TRBJ1-5, with no clear D. This CDR3 is 13 amino acids long. V lost 4 bases to trimming and J lost 5 bases, with 9 bases between them. Germline CDR1 SEHNR, CDR2 FQNEAQ (reference sequence). The CDR3 DNA is TGTGCCAGCAGCTCCTCTTGGGATCAGCCCCAGCATTTT. Protein sequence: CASSSSWDQPQHF.